Sequencing of this TCR beta chain was carried out in a study of T cell repertoires in cytomegalovirus infection. General study points: Summed frequency of shared TCR beta families picked out CMV carriers who also had the relevant HLA.

A note on this clonotype: Antigen specificity is unknown.

CDR3 length equals 14 residues. The germline CDR1 and CDR2 sequences are SGHTA and FQGNSA. The V end was cut by 1 base, the J end by 8 bases, with 14 bases between. TCRdb re-called the reads through MiXCR, storing one row per CDR3 protein. The top ten hold about 31% of the sample, which has about 190,000 distinct CDR3 sequences, roughly 27% seen once. The V gene is TRBV7-2, the J gene TRBJ1-2; D remains ambiguous. The source is a human donor in good health (CMV status not recorded). Some clones in this sample may be carry-over from other donors' samples. Material for sequencing was PBMCs. CDR3 nucleotides: TGTGCCAGCAGCTTAGATCGAGTCGGGAGGGGCTACACCTTC. The encoded protein is CASSLDRVGRGYTF.